This entry features one TCR beta chain sequence. There is no known antigen for this receptor. Base qualities were left out, and no much larger clone turns up one base away. The germline V gene specifies ENHRY as CDR1 and SYGVKD as CDR2. The CDR3 runs 12 residues from the cysteine to the phenylalanine. Only CDR3 DNA remains: 36 bases, in frame from the first base. V is shortened by 11 bases, J by 1 base, and the region joining them spans 12 bases. The sample is drawn from a study of T cell changes during pregnancy in multiple sclerosis (dated by TCRdb to the late 2010s). Study-wide context: In women with multiple sclerosis, the researchers looked at how the T cell repertoire shifted as pregnancy progressed.

Receptors were amplified or captured by the immunoSEQ multiplex PCR assay. TCRdb provides this immuneACCESS table in a form limited to in-frame rearrangements. Some clones are lacking; in checked studies, under half of them reflect an unresolved V gene, and why the rest are absent is not known. In this sample the table shows 20,000 to 25,000 clones, 91% of which occur a single time. The ten largest clonotypes hold 0.63% of the sample. The starting material was CD4+ T cells from peripheral blood mononuclear cells, obtained after pregnancy. The clonotype comes from a female donor in good health, enrolled as a control in a pregnancy study. The chain is made from TRBV10-3 and TRBJ2-7, with an unclear D gene assignment. At the DNA level, the sequence is TGTGCCTGTCGGTCGGAGTCCTACGAGCAGTACTTC. The translation is CACRSESYEQYF.